This T cell receptor beta chain was sequenced for a study of T cells expressing NK-cell markers. Study-level results: Clarity on HCMV specificity was lacking for the expanded NKG2C+ T cell clones.

Remarks on this clonotype: Its target is unknown.

Reanalyzing the 5' RACE reads, TCRdb keeps one entry per CDR3 protein, without DNA. This listing includes 500,000 or so distinct CDR3 sequences. This CDR3 is 15 amino acids long. The receptor was derived from a man younger than 35 in good health. V gene TRBV12-3 or TRBV12-4 combines with J gene TRBJ2-2; the D gene TCRdb calls, TRBD1, cannot be checked with no DNA. Material for sequencing was blood T cells: a sorted CD56 or NKG2C T cell subset, CD4+ or CD8+ T cells, or bulk PBMC T cells (not recorded which). CDR3 in amino acids: CASLGGQGESGELFF.